This T cell receptor (beta chain) was captured by sequencing in a study of blood T cells in healthy people across ages. Trimming removed 1 base from V and 5 bases from J, with 13 bases in between. CDR3 length equals 15 residues. Germline V gene lookup returns CDR1 SGHKS and CDR2 YYEKEE (reference sequence). Next came a second PCR, run for roughly 6 to 11 cycles, which used a sample-barcoded 5' primer along with a J-beta primer mix. One entry per CDR3 protein, called by TCRdb with MiXCR from the 5' RACE reads. The table lists fewer than 800,000 distinct CDR3 sequences, around 45% of them singletons. The specimen sequenced was blood. The TCR comes from a woman in her sixties or seventies in good health. The chain uses TRBV5-5 and TRBJ1-5; tentative D call: TRBD1 (5 bases). The CDR3 loop is CASSLWGREDQPQHF. As DNA, the CDR3 is TGTGCCAGCAGCTTGTGGGGGAGGGAGGATCAGCCCCAGCATTTT.